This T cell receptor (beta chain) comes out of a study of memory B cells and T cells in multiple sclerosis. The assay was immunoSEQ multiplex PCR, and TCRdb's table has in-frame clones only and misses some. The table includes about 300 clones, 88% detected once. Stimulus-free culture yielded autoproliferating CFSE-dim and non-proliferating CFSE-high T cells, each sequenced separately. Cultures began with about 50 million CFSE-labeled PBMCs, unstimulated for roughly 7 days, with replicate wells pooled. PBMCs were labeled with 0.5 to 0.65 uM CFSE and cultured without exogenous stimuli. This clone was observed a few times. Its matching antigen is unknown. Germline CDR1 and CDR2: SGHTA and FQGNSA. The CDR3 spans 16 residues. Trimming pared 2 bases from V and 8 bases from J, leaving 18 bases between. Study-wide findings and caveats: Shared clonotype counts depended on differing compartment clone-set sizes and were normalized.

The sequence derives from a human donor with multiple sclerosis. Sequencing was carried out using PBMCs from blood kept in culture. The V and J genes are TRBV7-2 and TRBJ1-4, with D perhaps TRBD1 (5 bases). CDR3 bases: TGTGCCAGCAGCTTAAACCTCGGGCAGGGAGGGGAAAAACTGTTTTTT. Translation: CASSLNLGQGGEKLFF. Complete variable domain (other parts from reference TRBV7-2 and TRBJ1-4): GAGVSQSPSNKVTEKGKDVELRCDPISGHTALYWYRQSLGQGLEFLIYFQGNSAPDKSGLPSDRFSAERTGGSVSTLTIQRTQQEDSAVYLCASSLNLGQGGEKLFFGSGTQLSVL.